This is a list of T cell receptor beta chains from one sample in a study of cytomegalovirus exposure and HLA in healthy donors. Only in-frame clones appear in the TCRdb table, and some are missing; sequencing was by immunoSEQ multiplex PCR. The sample records 200,000 to 250,000 clones, more than 80% being singletons. Sequencing was done on a sample of PBMCs. Every receptor here comes from a man aged 30 to 39 in good health and CMV-seronegative. The conserved cysteine and the conserved F or W are not part of the CDR3 here.

TRBV29-1	TRBJ1-1	SAHRANMNTEAF
TRBV6-1	TRBJ2-7	ASKTGGAVEEQY
TRBV7-9	TRBJ1-4	ASSPGGSGELF
TRBV27	TRBJ2-1	ATLRTGNYNEQF
TRBV5-6	TRBJ2-7	ASSLGGPPSYEQY
TRBV13	TRBJ2-2	ASSLEGDRAVSGELF
TRBV18	TRBJ2-1	ASSPPKGQGGNEQF
TRBV29-1	TRBJ2-1	SVEGISGGGYNEQF
TRBV10-3	TRBJ2-3	AATGGLAQDTQY
TRBV6-1	TRBJ2-2	ASSTGGIGTGELF
TRBV19	TRBJ1-1	ASSGHQGTDTEAF
TRBV11-1	TRBJ2-5	ATRAGTPKETQY
TRBV7-3	TRBJ2-1	ASSTHRSSSYNEQF
TRBV6-1	TRBJ1-5	ASTHNRAGNQPQH
TRBV15	TRBJ2-7	ATSREPRGGYEQY
TRBV5-1	TRBJ2-7	ASSFNGQGGGEQY
TRBV5-8	TRBJ1-2	ASSLVVGDYGYT
TRBV5-1	TRBJ2-4	ASSSAGVAKNIQY
TRBV5-6	TRBJ2-2	ASSLAGGTLLRELF
TRBV9	TRBJ2-3	ASSRTGNGGGQTQY